Listed below are T cell receptor beta chains from one sample, sequenced in a study of cytomegalovirus exposure and HLA in healthy donors. The repertoire was sequenced with immunoSEQ multiplex PCR; TCRdb's copy has only in-frame clones and lacks some. In the table there are tens of thousands of clones, around 90% of which are singletons. Sequencing was performed on PBMCs. Source of these receptors: a woman aged 40 to 50 in good health and CMV-seropositive. CDR3s include the opening cysteine and the closing phenylalanine or tryptophan. Each record gives: clone size, J gene, D gene, V gene, CDR3 protein, CDR3 DNA. D genes are given only for firm matches. The size entry is marked missing in some rows and otherwise reads once, few, many or a size class.

NA,TRBJ2-3,NA,TRBV18,CASSRLKGGTDTQYF,TGTGCCAGCTCACGATTGAAGGGGGGCACAGATACGCAGTATTTT
NA,TRBJ2-6,TRBD1,TRBV29-1,CSVTTGAGANVLTF,TGCAGCGTCACAACAGGGGCTGGGGCCAACGTCCTGACTTTC
NA,TRBJ2-3,TRBD2,TRBV18,CASSPTPSGEATQYF,TGTGCCAGCTCACCCACCCCTAGCGGGGAGGCTACGCAGTATTTT
NA,TRBJ2-7,TRBD1,TRBV28,CASSLPPPGQGPYEQYF,TGTGCCAGCAGTTTACCCCCTCCCGGACAGGGGCCGTACGAGCAGTACTTC
NA,TRBJ1-3,NA,TRBV7-9,CASRLIETGSGNTIYF,TGTGCCAGCAGACTGATCGAAACGGGCTCTGGAAACACCATATATTTT
NA,TRBJ1-1,NA,TRBV6-1,CASSEYNKNTEAFF,TGTGCCAGCAGCGAATATAATAAAAACACTGAAGCTTTCTTT
NA,TRBJ1-5,NA,TRBV28,CATGSSNQPQHF,TGTGCAACCGGTTCTAGCAATCAGCCCCAGCATTTT
once,TRBJ1-1,TRBD1,TRBV28,CASSSPGDSLGTEAFF,TGTGCCAGCAGTTCACCCGGGGACAGCCTGGGCACTGAAGCTTTCTTT
NA,TRBJ2-3,NA,TRBV7-2,CASSRGRGTDTQYF,TGTGCCAGCAGCCGGGGTAGGGGCACAGATACGCAGTATTTT
NA,TRBJ1-2,TRBD1,TRBV6-1,CASSWTGGGFGYTF,TGTGCCAGCAGTTGGACAGGGGGCGGATTTGGCTACACCTTC
NA,TRBJ2-2,TRBD2,TRBV28,CASRAPSGTSSNTGELFF,TGTGCCAGCAGAGCACCCTCCGGGACTAGCAGCAACACCGGGGAGCTGTTTTTT
NA,TRBJ2-7,TRBD1,TRBV28,CASSLRQGQSYEQYF,TGTGCCAGCAGTTTAAGGCAGGGACAGAGCTACGAGCAGTACTTC
NA,TRBJ1-4,NA,TRBV19,CASSTETTEKLFF,TGTGCCAGTAGTACGGAGACGACTGAAAAACTGTTTTTT
NA,TRBJ2-1,TRBD2,TRBV15,CATSRDLPTTSGYNEQFF,TGTGCCACCAGCAGAGATTTGCCAACGACTAGCGGCTACAATGAGCAGTTCTTC
NA,TRBJ1-3,TRBD1,TRBV2,CASRRDRDRGNTIYF,TGTGCCAGCAGACGGGACAGGGACCGAGGAAACACCATATATTTT
once,TRBJ1-1,TRBD1,TRBV9,CASSVGGKGAAEAFF,TGTGCCAGCAGCGTAGGGGGAAAGGGGGCCGCTGAAGCTTTCTTT
NA,TRBJ1-5,NA,TRBV6-5,CASGGYNQPQHF,TGTGCCAGCGGGGGCTACAATCAGCCCCAGCATTTT
NA,TRBJ1-1,NA,TRBV2,CASSSRGNTEAFF,TGTGCCAGCAGTAGCCGTGGGAACACTGAAGCTTTCTTT
NA,TRBJ2-1,TRBD2,TRBV2,CASSILTSGYEQFF,TGTGCCAGCAGTATACTGACTAGCGGATATGAGCAGTTCTTC
NA,TRBJ1-2,NA,TRBV29-1,CSVEDPVFNYGYTF,TGCAGCGTTGAAGATCCCGTCTTTAACTATGGCTACACCTTC
few,TRBJ2-3,NA,TRBV6-1,CASSDQGGGTDTQYF,TGTGCCAGCAGTGACCAGGGTGGAGGCACAGATACGCAGTATTTT
NA,TRBJ2-7,NA,TRBV7-9,CASSSILYEQYF,TGTGCCAGCAGCTCTATACTCTACGAGCAGTACTTC
NA,TRBJ2-7,NA,TRBV27,CASSSTYEQYF,TGTGCCAGCAGTTCTACCTACGAGCAGTACTTC
NA,TRBJ2-6,NA,TRBV28,CASRRGTGELGANVLTF,TGTGCCAGCAGACGCGGGACGGGCGAACTGGGGGCCAACGTCCTGACTTTC
NA,TRBJ2-3,TRBD2,TRBV27,CASSLGLANTDTQYF,TGTGCCAGCAGTTTGGGACTAGCTAACACAGATACGCAGTATTTT
NA,TRBJ2-6,NA,TRBV28,CASSSGAAGANVLTF,TGTGCCAGCAGTTCAGGGGCGGCGGGGGCCAACGTCCTGACTTTC
once,TRBJ1-5,NA,TRBV28,CASITGGGRKPQHF,TGTGCCAGCATTACCGGGGGCGGGAGGAAGCCCCAGCATTTT
NA,TRBJ2-7,NA,TRBV7-2,CASSLASSYEQYF,TGTGCCAGCAGCTTAGCTAGCAGCTACGAGCAGTACTTC
once,TRBJ1-2,TRBD1,TRBV30,CAWDRGHGYTF,TGTGCCTGGGACAGGGGGCATGGCTACACCTTC